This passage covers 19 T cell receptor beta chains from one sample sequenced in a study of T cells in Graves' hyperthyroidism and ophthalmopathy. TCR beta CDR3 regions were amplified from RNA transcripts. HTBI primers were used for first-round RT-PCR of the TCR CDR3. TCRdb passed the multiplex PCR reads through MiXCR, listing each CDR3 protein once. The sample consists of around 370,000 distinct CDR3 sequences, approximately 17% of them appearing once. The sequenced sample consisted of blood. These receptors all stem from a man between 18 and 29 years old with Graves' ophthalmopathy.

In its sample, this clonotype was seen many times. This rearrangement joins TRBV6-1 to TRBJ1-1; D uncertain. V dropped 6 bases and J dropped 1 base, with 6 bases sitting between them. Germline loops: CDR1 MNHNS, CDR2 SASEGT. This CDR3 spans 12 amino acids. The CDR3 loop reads CASRLTNTEAFF. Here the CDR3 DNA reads TGTGCCAGCAGACTGACGAACACTGAAGCTTTCTTT.

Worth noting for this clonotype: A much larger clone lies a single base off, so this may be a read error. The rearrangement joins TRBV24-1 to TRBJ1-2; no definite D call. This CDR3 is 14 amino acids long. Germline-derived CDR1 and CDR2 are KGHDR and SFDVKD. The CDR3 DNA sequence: TGTGTCACCAGTGATTCGGACTGGACCTATGGCTACACCTTC. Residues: CVTSDSDWTYGYTF.

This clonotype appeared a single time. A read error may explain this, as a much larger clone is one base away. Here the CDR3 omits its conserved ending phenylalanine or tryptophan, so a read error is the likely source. CDR3 nucleotides: TGTGCCAGCAGTTTTGAGGGCCGGAACAATGAGCAGTTCTCC. Translating it yields CASSFEGRNNEQFS. The genes are TRBV12-3 or TRBV12-4 and TRBJ2-1, with D possibly being TRBD2 (5 bases). The CDR3 consists of 14 residues. V lost 3 bases and J 5 bases, leaving 11 bases between the germline ends.

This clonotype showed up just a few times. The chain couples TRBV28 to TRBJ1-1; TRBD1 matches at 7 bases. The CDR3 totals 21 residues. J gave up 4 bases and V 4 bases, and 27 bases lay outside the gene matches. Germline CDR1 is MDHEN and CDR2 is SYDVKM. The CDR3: CASSSTELGFLGDREATEAFF. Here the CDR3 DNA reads TGTGCCAGCAGTTCTACCGAACTTGGGTTTCTTGGAGACAGGGAGGCCACTGAAGCTTTCTTT.

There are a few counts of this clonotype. In DNA, the CDR3 is TGCGCCAGCAGCCAACCACTAGTGGGCAGGAATCAGCCCCAGCATTTT. Encoded protein: CASSQPLVGRNQPQHF. The chain links TRBV4-1 to TRBJ1-5; no reliable D call. This CDR3 region has 16 residues. CDR1 and CDR2 (germline): MGHRA, YSYEKL. V was clipped by 2 bases and J by 4 bases, with 15 bases between them.

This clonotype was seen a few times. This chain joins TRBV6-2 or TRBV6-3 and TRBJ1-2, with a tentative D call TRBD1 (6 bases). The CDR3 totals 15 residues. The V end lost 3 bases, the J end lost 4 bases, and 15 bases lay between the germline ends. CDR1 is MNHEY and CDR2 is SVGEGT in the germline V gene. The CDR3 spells CASSYGGRTTYGYTF. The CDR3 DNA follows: TGTGCCAGCAGTTATGGGGGGCGTACGACCTATGGCTACACCTTC.

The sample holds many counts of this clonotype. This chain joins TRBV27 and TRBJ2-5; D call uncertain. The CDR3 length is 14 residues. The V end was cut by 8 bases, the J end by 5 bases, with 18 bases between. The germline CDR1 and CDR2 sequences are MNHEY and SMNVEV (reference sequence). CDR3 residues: CASALDSYGETQYF. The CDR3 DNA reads TGTGCCAGCGCTCTCGACTCCTACGGGGAGACCCAGTACTTC.

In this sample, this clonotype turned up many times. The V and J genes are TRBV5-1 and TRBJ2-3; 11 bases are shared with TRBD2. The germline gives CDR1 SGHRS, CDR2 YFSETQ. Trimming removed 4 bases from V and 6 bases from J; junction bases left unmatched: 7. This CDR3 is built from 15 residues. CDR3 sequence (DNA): TGCGCCAGCAGCACTAGCGGGGGCCCCTACGATACGCAGTATTTT. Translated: CASSTSGGPYDTQYF.

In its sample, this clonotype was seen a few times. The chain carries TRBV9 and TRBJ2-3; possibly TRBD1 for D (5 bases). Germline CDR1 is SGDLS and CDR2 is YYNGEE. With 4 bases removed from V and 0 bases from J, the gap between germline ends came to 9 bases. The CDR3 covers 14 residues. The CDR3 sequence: CASSMTASTDTQYF. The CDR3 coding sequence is TGTGCCAGCAGCATGACAGCTAGCACAGATACGCAGTATTTT.

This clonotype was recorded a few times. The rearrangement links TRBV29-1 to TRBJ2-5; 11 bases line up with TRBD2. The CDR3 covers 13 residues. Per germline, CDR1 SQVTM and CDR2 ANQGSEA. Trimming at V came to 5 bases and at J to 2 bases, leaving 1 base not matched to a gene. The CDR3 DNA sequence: TGCAGCGTTCTAGCGGGGGGACAAGAGACCCAGTACTTC. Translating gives CSVLAGGQETQYF.

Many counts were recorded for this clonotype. The CDR3 sequence: CASSPGGGSTGELFF. The CDR3 coding sequence is TGTGCCAGCAGCCCCGGAGGGGGTAGCACCGGGGAGCTGTTTTTT. The J gene is TRBJ2-2, the V gene TRBV3-1; D possibly matches TRBD1 or TRBD2 (6 bases each). Trimming removed 4 bases at V and 4 bases at J, with 13 bases between. Germline V gives CDR1 LGHDT, CDR2 YNNKEL (reference sequence). The CDR3 contains 15 residues.

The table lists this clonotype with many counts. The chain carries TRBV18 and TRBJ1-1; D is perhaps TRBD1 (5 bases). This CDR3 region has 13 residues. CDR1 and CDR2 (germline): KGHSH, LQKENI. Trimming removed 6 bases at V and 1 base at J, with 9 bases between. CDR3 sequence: CASSAGQNTEAFF. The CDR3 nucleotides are TGTGCCAGCTCGGCAGGACAGAACACTGAAGCTTTCTTT.

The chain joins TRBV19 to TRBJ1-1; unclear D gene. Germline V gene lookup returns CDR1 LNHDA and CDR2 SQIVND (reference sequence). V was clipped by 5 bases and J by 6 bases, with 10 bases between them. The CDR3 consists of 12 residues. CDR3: CASSQQSAEAFF. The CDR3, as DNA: TGTGCCAGTAGTCAACAGTCTGCTGAAGCTTTCTTT. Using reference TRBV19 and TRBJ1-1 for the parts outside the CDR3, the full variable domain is DGGITQSPKYLFRKEGQNVTLSCEQNLNHDAMYWYRQDPGQGLRLIYYSQIVNDFQKGDIAEGYSVSREKKESFPLTVTSAQKNPTAFYLCASSQQSAEAFFGQGTRLTVV.

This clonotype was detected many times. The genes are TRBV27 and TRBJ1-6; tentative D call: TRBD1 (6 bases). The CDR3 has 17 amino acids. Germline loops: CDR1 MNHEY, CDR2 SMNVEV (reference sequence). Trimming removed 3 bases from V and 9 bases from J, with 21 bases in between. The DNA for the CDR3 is TGTGCCAGCAGTTTTCTCCAGGCAGGGGTCCCCCCTTCACCCCTCCACTTT. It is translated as CASSFLQAGVPPSPLHF.

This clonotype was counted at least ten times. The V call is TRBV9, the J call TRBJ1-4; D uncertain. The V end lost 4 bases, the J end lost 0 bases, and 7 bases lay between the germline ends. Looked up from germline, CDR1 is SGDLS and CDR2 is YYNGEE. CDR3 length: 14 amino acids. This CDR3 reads CASSSDATNEKLFF. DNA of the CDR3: TGTGCCAGCAGCTCGGATGCAACTAATGAAAAACTGTTTTTT. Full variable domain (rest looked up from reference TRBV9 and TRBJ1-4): DSGVTQTPKHLITATGQRVTLRCSPRSGDLSVYWYQQSLDQGLQFLIQYYNGEERAKGNILERFSAQQFPDLHSELNLSSLELGDSALYFCASSSDATNEKLFFGSGTQLSVL.

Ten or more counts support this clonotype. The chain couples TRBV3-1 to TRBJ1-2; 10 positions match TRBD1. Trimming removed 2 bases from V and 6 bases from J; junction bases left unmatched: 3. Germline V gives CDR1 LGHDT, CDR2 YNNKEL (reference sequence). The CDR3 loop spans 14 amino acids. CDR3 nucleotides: TGTGCCAGCAGCCAAACGACAGGGGGCAATGGCTACACCTTC. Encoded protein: CASSQTTGGNGYTF.

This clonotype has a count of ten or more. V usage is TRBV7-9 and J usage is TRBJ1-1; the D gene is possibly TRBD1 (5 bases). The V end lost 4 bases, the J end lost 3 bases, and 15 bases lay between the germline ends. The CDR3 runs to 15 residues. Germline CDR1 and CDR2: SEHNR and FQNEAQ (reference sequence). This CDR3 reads CASSSPLDTYTEAFF. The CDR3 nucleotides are TGTGCCAGCAGCTCTCCCTTGGACACATACACTGAAGCTTTCTTT.

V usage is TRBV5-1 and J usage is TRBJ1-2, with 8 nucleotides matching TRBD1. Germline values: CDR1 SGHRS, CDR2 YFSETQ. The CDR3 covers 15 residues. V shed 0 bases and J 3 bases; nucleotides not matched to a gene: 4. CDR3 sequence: CASSLALTGDYGYTF. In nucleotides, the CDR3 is TGCGCCAGCAGCTTGGCCTTGACAGGGGACTATGGCTACACCTTC. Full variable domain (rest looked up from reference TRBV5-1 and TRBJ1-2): KAGVTQTPRYLIKTRGQQVTLSCSPISGHRSVSWYQQTPGQGLQFLFEYFSETQRNKGNFPGRFSGRQFSNSRSEMNVSTLELGDSALYLCASSLALTGDYGYTFGSGTRLTVV.

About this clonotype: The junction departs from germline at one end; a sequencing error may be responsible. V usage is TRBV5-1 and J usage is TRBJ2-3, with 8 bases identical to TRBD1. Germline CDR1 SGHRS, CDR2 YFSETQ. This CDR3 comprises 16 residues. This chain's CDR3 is CAGSSGQGRVTDTQYF. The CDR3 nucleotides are TGCGCCGGCAGCAGTGGACAGGGAAGGGTCACAGATACGCAGTATTTT. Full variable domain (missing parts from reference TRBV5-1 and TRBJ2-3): KAGVTQTPRYLIKTRGQQVTLSCSPISGHRSVSWYQQTPGQGLQFLFEYFSETQRNKGNFPGRFSGRQFSNSRSEMNVSTLELGDSALYLCAGSSGQGRVTDTQYFGPGTRLTVL.